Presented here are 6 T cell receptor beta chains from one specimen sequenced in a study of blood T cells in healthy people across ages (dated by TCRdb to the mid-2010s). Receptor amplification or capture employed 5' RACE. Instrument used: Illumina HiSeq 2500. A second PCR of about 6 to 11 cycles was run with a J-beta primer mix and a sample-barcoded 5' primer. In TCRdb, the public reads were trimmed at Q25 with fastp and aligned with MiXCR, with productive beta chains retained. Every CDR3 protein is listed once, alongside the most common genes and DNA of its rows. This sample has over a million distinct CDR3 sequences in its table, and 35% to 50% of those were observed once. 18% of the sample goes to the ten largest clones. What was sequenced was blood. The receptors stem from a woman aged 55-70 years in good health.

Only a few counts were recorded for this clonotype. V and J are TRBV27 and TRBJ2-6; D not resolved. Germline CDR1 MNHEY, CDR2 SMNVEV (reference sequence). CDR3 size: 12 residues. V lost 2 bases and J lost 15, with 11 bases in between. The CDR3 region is CASSLGRSALTF. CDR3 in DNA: TGTGCCAGCAGTTTAGGGCGTTCGGCCCTGACTTTC. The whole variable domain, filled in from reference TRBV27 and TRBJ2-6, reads EAQVTQNPRYLITVTGKKLTVTCSQNMNHEYMSWYRQDPGLGLRQIYYSMNVEVTDKGDVPEGYKVSRKEKRNFPLILESPSPNQTSLYFCASSLGRSALTFGAGSRLTVL.

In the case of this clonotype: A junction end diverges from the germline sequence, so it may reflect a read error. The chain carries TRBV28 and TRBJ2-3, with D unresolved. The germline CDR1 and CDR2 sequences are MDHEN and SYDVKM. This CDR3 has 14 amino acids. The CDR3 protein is CASNLTPVTDTQYF. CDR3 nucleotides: TGTGCCAGCAATTTAACTCCAGTTACAGATACGCAGTATTTT.

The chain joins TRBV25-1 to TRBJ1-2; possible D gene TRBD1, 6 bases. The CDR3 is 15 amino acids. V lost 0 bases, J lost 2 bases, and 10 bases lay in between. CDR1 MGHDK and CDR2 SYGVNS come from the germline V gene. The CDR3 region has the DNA TGTGCCAGCAGTGAATATTGGCAGGGGAACTATGGCTACACCTTC. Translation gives CASSEYWQGNYGYTF.

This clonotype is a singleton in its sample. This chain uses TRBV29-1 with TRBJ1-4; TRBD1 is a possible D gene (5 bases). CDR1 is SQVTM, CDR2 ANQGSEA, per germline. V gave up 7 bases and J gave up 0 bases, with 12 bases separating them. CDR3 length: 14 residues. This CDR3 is CSASQGTTNEKLFF. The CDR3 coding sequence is TGCAGCGCCTCTCAGGGAACAACTAATGAAAAACTGTTTTTT.

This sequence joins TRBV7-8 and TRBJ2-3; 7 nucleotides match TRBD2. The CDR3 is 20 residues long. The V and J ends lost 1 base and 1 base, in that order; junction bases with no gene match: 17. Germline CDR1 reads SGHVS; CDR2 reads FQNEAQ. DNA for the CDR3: TGTGCCAGCAGCTTAGGGGGCTGGACTAGTCGGGGAAGGCGCACAGATACGCAGTATTTT. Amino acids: CASSLGGWTSRGRRTDTQYF.

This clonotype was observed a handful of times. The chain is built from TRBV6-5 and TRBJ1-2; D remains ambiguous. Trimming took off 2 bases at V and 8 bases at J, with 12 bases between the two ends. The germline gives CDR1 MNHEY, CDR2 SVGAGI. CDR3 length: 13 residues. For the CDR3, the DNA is TGTGCCAGCAGTTACCTCGGCCCAGAGGGCTACACCTTC. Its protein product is CASSYLGPEGYTF.